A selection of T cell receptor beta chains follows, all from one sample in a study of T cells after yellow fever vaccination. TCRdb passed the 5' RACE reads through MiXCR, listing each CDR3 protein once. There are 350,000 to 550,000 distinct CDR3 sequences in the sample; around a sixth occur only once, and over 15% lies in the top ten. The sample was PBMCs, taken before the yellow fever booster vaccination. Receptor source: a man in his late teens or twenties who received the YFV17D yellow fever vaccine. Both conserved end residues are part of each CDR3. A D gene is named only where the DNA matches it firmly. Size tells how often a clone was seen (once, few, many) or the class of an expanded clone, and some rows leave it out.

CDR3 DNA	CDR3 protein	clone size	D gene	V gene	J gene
TGTGCCAGCAGCTTCAGGACTAGCAGTGATACGCAGTATTTT	CASSFRTSSDTQYF	NA	TRBD2	TRBV9	TRBJ2-3
TGTGCCAGCAACCGGGGGGAGGCGGAGAACACTGAAGCTTTCTTT	CASNRGEAENTEAFF	few	NA	TRBV12-3/TRBV12-4	TRBJ1-1
TGCGCCAGCTCCCCGAACTATTTGGAGGAGACCCAGTACTTC	CASSPNYLEETQYF	few	NA	TRBV5-1	TRBJ2-5
TGTGCCAGCAGTGTCGGGGGGCTGCATTCACCCCTCCACTTT	CASSVGGLHSPLHF	NA	NA	TRBV9	TRBJ1-6
TGCGCCAGCAGCGTCGACAGGCCAAATGAAAAACTGTTTTTT	CASSVDRPNEKLFF	NA	NA	TRBV5-1	TRBJ1-4
TGTGCCAGCAGCTGGGGACAGGGGATGGATGAAGCTTTCTTT	CASSWGQGMDEAFF	NA	TRBD1	TRBV7-9	TRBJ1-1
TGTGCCACCAGTGACGGGACAGCAAGCACAGATACGCAGTATTTT	CATSDGTASTDTQYF	NA	TRBD1	TRBV24-1	TRBJ2-3
TGTGCCAGCAGTCATTTAGGGGACAGCTTACAAGAGACCCAGTACTTC	CASSHLGDSLQETQYF	few	TRBD1	TRBV7-6	TRBJ2-5
TGTGCCAGCAGCCCTCGGACAGATGAAAAACTGTTTTTT	CASSPRTDEKLFF	NA	NA	TRBV14	TRBJ1-4
TGTGCCAGCCGTCACGGGCAGGGTGGAGAGACCCAGTACTTC	CASRHGQGGETQYF	NA	NA	TRBV7-2	TRBJ2-5
TGTGCCAGCAGTTACTCAGGGCCGACACCGACCGGGGAGCTGTTTTTT	CASSYSGPTPTGELFF	NA	NA	TRBV6-6	TRBJ2-2
TGCGCCAGCAGCCCGGGCCACGTGGACACTGAAGCTTTCTTT	CASSPGHVDTEAFF	NA	NA	TRBV5-1	TRBJ1-1
TGTGCCAGCAGTCCCACTAGCGGGGGCGATGAGCAGTTCTTC	CASSPTSGGDEQFF	many	TRBD2	TRBV12-3/TRBV12-4	TRBJ2-1
TGCAGTGCTAGCATGCTAGACACCTGGTACCAAGAGACCCAGTACTTC	CSASMLDTWYQETQYF	NA	NA	TRBV20-1	TRBJ2-5
TGTGCCAGCAGCTCCAGGAGACTGGACACTGAAGCTTTCTTT	CASSSRRLDTEAFF	NA	NA	TRBV7-9	TRBJ1-1
TGTGCCACCAGCAGAGGTCCACCGGGACAGGGGTCGGATACGCAGTATTTT	CATSRGPPGQGSDTQYF	NA	TRBD1	TRBV15	TRBJ2-3
TGTGCCAGCACTCAGTTTCCCGGGGGACGCTCTGGAAACACCATATATTTT	CASTQFPGGRSGNTIYF	NA	NA	TRBV9	TRBJ1-3
TGTGCCACCAGTGATTTCGCAGGCGCCGAACAGTATTTT	CATSDFAGAEQYF	many	NA	TRBV24-1	TRBJ2-3
TGTGCCAGCAGTTACGTCGGACTCCAGTTCTTC	CASSYVGLQFF	few	NA	TRBV6-5	TRBJ2-1
TGCAGTGCTAGGTCCCGGGGGAACACCGGGGAGCTGTTTTTT	CSARSRGNTGELFF	NA	NA	TRBV20-1	TRBJ2-2
TGTGCCAGCAGTGCAGGGGACCGACGGGCTTTCTTT	CASSAGDRRAFF	few	NA	TRBV2	TRBJ1-1
TGTGCCAGCAGCTTGGCCTCGGGGCAGGGTAACCCCTACGAGCAGTACTTC	CASSLASGQGNPYEQYF	NA	NA	TRBV7-2	TRBJ2-7
TGTGCCAGCAGTGACGACAGTAGCTACACCTTC	CASSDDSSYTF	NA	NA	TRBV6-5	TRBJ1-2
TGTGCCAGCAGCCAAACGGGACTAGCAGGCGATACGCAGTATTTT	CASSQTGLAGDTQYF	many	TRBD2	TRBV4-2	TRBJ2-3
TGTGCCAGCAGGAGGCAGGCCGATAGCTCCTACGAGCAGTACTTC	CASRRQADSSYEQYF	NA	NA	TRBV27	TRBJ2-7
TGTGCCATCAGTGAAACTAGCGGGGGTCACGAGCAGTACTTC	CAISETSGGHEQYF	few	TRBD2	TRBV10-3	TRBJ2-7
TGTGCCAGCAGCTTGGCACAGGGGGCCTGGTATGAGCAGTTCTTC	CASSLAQGAWYEQFF	NA	TRBD1	TRBV5-5	TRBJ2-1
TGCGCCAGCAGCCGGGATGCGGAGGATACGCAGTATTTT	CASSRDAEDTQYF	once	NA	TRBV5-1	TRBJ2-3
TGTGCCAGCAGCTTTTGGACTAGAGGCGGGGAGCTGTTTTTT	CASSFWTRGGELFF	NA	TRBD2	TRBV7-2	TRBJ2-2
TGCAGTGCTACCCCTCCGGGGCCGAATTCACCCCTCCACTTT	CSATPPGPNSPLHF	few	NA	TRBV20-1	TRBJ1-6
TGTGCCAGCAGCCCGGGACTAGCGGGGGCCTCTGGGGCCAACGTCCTGACTTTC	CASSPGLAGASGANVLTF	NA	TRBD2	TRBV7-2	TRBJ2-6
TGTGCCAGCAGCTTAGCGGGGGCAGGCTCTGCGTCCCCAGATACGCAGTATTTT	CASSLAGAGSASPDTQYF	NA	NA	TRBV7-9	TRBJ2-3
TGTGCCACGACGGGACTCAACACCGGGGAGCTGTTTTTT	CATTGLNTGELFF	NA	NA	TRBV10-3	TRBJ2-2
TGTGCCAGCAGCTTAGTAACAGGGGAGCTCAATGAGCAGTTCTTC	CASSLVTGELNEQFF	few	TRBD1	TRBV7-9	TRBJ2-1
TGTGCCAGCAGCCTAAGGGTAGCGAACACTGAAGCTTTCTTT	CASSLRVANTEAFF	few	NA	TRBV4-2	TRBJ1-1
TGTGCCAGCAGCCTGGGGCCGGGGGCCCACACCTTC	CASSLGPGAHTF	few	NA	TRBV7-2	TRBJ1-2
TGCGCCAGCAGCTTATCGGGGGGGCCCTTTGTTGAGCAGTTCTTC	CASSLSGGPFVEQFF	NA	TRBD2	TRBV5-1	TRBJ2-1
TGCGCCAGCATCCGACCCACACCCTCTGGAAACACCATATATTTT	CASIRPTPSGNTIYF	NA	NA	TRBV23-1	TRBJ1-3
TGCGCCAGCAGCCCGGCGGTTACGGCCAAAAACATTCAGTACTTC	CASSPAVTAKNIQYF	few	NA	TRBV5-1	TRBJ2-4
TGTGCCAGCATTCGGGGGAGAAGCTCCTATAATTCACCCCTCCACTTT	CASIRGRSSYNSPLHF	NA	NA	TRBV6-4	TRBJ1-6